Sequencing of this T cell receptor beta chain was carried out in a study of technical replicates of blood from a few donors. V lost 2 bases and J lost 1; bases outside the gene matches: 2. Germline CDR1 and CDR2: SGHVS and FQNEAQ. This CDR3 is built from 14 residues. Assay: immunoSEQ multiplex PCR; the TCRdb copy retains only in-frame clones and omits some. Among tens of thousands of clones listed, 91% were seen once. This receptor was identified in a human donor in good health. Some clones in this sample may be carry-over from other donors' samples. Sequencing used PBMCs. This sequence joins TRBV7-8 and TRBJ2-7, with TRBD2 matching 7 bases. The DNA of the CDR3 is TGTGCCAGCAGCTTACTTAGCGGGTCCTACGAGCAGTACTTC. Translating it yields CASSLLSGSYEQYF.